These 21 T cell receptor beta chains originate from one sample sequenced in a study of blood T cell repertoires in COVID-19. Some clones are missing from TCRdb's copy, which holds only in-frame ones; the method was immunoSEQ multiplex PCR. Here the sample spans some 200,000 clones, roughly 80% being singletons. Sequences were obtained from PBMCs or T cells enriched from blood (not recorded which). Receptors were obtained from a middle-aged woman with acute COVID-19.

The chain employs TRBV4-2 and TRBJ1-1; 8 bases line up with TRBD1. Germline lookup yields CDR1 LGHNA and CDR2 YNFKEQ. This CDR3 is built from 15 residues. After removal of 3 bases from V and 6 bases from J, the junction contained 9 bases not matched to a gene. The CDR3 loop reads CASSQWTGPRAEAFF. The CDR3 coding sequence is TGTGCCAGCAGCCAGTGGACAGGGCCGAGAGCTGAAGCTTTCTTT.

The chain joins TRBV28 to TRBJ1-2; 7 bases match TRBD1. CDR3 length: 14 amino acids. V trimming: 10 bases; J trimming: 4 bases; junction bases outside the gene matches: 12. Germline CDR1 and CDR2: MDHEN and SYDVKM. The CDR3 region is CATLIHRGGYGYTF. As DNA, the CDR3 is TGTGCCACACTCATCCACAGGGGAGGCTATGGCTACACCTTC.

A few counts support this clone. The chain couples TRBV7-3 to TRBJ2-7; TRBD1 matches 7 bases. The CDR3 extends over 15 amino acids. After removal of 2 bases from V and 3 bases from J, the junction contained 7 bases not matched to a gene. Per germline, CDR1 SGHTA and CDR2 FQGTGA. The CDR3 nucleotides read TGTGCCAGCAGCTTACGAAAGGGGGCGGACTACGAGCAGTACTTC. It specifies CASSLRKGADYEQYF. Filled out from reference TRBV7-3 and TRBJ2-7, the complete variable domain reads GAGVSQTPSNKVTEKGKYVELRCDPISGHTALYWYRQSLGQGPEFLIYFQGTGAADDSGLPNDRFFAVRPEGSVSTLKIQRTERGDSAVYLCASSLRKGADYEQYFGPGTRLTVT.

This rearrangement joins TRBV7-3 to TRBJ1-1; TRBD1 matches at 9 bases. The CDR3 extends over 18 amino acids. V was clipped by 6 bases and J by 3 bases; unmatched bases: 17. From germline, CDR1 is SGHTA and CDR2 FQGTGA. In DNA, the CDR3 is TGTGCCAGCAGAGCGACAGGGGGGCTATCTTTGAGGGACACTGAAGCTTTCTTT. Translating it yields CASRATGGLSLRDTEAFF.

The chain joins TRBV5-5 to TRBJ2-7; 7 bases align to TRBD2. The CDR3 is 15 residues long. Germline CDR1 SGHKS, CDR2 YYEKEE (reference sequence). The V segment lost 0 bases and the J segment 0 bases; nucleotides outside the gene matches: 3. The CDR3 DNA reads TGTGCCAGCAGCTTGGTGCTAGCGGTCTCCTACGAGCAGTACTTC. Its translation is CASSLVLAVSYEQYF.

The chain recombines TRBV19 with TRBJ2-1; the D gene is possibly TRBD1 (5 bases). Germline V gene sequence: CDR1 LNHDA, CDR2 SQIVND (reference sequence). V dropped 7 bases and J dropped 4 bases, with 14 bases sitting between them. This CDR3 region has 14 residues. The CDR3 nucleotides read TGTGCCAGTAATTACAGGTCCAGATACAATGAGCAGTTCTTC. Its protein product is CASNYRSRYNEQFF.

The rearrangement uses TRBV19 and TRBJ2-2; 8 bases are a match to TRBD2. CDR3 size: 15 residues. The V and J ends lost 7 bases and 4 bases, in that order; junction bases with no gene match: 8. Germline V gives CDR1 LNHDA, CDR2 SQIVND (reference sequence). This chain's CDR3 is CASISGTRGTGELFF. The CDR3 nucleotides are TGTGCCAGTATCTCCGGGACTAGGGGCACCGGGGAGCTGTTTTTT.

The chain couples TRBV3-1 (or the pseudogene TRBV3-2) to TRBJ1-4, with 9 bases that match TRBD1. Unmatched junction bases numbered 8, after V lost 0 bases and J lost 6 bases. This CDR3 has 17 amino acids. Germline lookup yields CDR1 LGHDT and CDR2 YNNKEL (reference sequence). The CDR3 nucleotides read TGTGCCAGCAGCCAAGAAGGGCCGGGACAGGGCTATGAAAAACTGTTTTTT. This gives the protein CASSQEGPGQGYEKLFF.

This clone was seen more than once but under ten times. The chain couples TRBV7-9 to TRBJ2-7; D gene ambiguous. The CDR3 contains 13 residues. Germline CDR1 SEHNR, CDR2 FQNEAQ (reference sequence). The V and J ends lost 4 bases and 2 bases respectively, with 9 bases between them. The CDR3 bases are TGTGCCAGCAGCTCAGATCTGGCCTACGAGCAGTACTTC. Protein sequence: CASSSDLAYEQYF.

This clone was found a few times. This rearrangement joins TRBV5-1 to TRBJ2-7, with 9 bases aligning to TRBD1. J lost 1 base, V lost 4 bases, and 9 bases had no gene match. Germline V gene sequence: CDR1 SGHRS, CDR2 YFSETQ. CDR3 size: 16 residues. CDR3 sequence reads: CASSGGQGWESYEQYF. The CDR3 bases are TGCGCCAGCAGCGGTGGACAGGGGTGGGAGTCCTACGAGCAGTACTTC.

The chain combines TRBV5-1 with TRBJ1-2; TRBD1 agrees at 11 bases. The CDR3 spans 14 residues. V was clipped by 3 bases and J by 8 bases; unmatched bases: 6. Looked up from germline, CDR1 is SGHRS and CDR2 is YFSETQ. CDR3 nucleotide sequence: TGCGCCAGCAGCTCCGGGACAGGGGGGCGAGGCTACACCTTC. Translated: CASSSGTGGRGYTF.

This chain joins TRBV28 and TRBJ1-2; D gene unclear. Trimming removed 6 bases from V and 2 bases from J, with 16 bases in between. The CDR3 sequence is 15 residues long. Germline assignment: CDR1 MDHEN and CDR2 SYDVKM. Here the CDR3 reads CASRISSVRNYGYTF. Here the CDR3 DNA reads TGTGCCAGCAGGATTTCCTCAGTAAGAAACTATGGCTACACCTTC.

This clone has just one count. The rearrangement joins TRBV11-2 to TRBJ2-7, with 9 bases that match TRBD2. CDR1 and CDR2 (germline): SGHAT, FQNNGV. CDR3 length equals 16 residues. Trimming at V came to 1 base and at J to 3 bases, leaving 7 bases not matched to a gene. CDR3 nucleotides: TGTGCCAGCAGCTTAGGAGAGGGACTAGCCATCTACGAGCAGTACTTC. Amino acids: CASSLGEGLAIYEQYF.

This sequence joins TRBV6-2 or TRBV6-3 and TRBJ1-5; TRBD1 agrees at 7 bases. The CDR3 is made up of 15 amino acids. Germline CDR1 is MNHEY and CDR2 is SVGEGT. V lost 4 bases and J lost 11; bases outside the gene matches: 14. CDR3 sequence: CASSSGQALSGAQHF. CDR3 bases: TGTGCCAGCAGTTCCGGACAGGCACTTTCGGGAGCCCAGCATTTT.

The sample holds one count of this clone. This chain links TRBV9 with TRBJ2-7; 8 nucleotides line up with TRBD2. The CDR3 runs to 13 residues. In germline, CDR1 is SGDLS, CDR2 YYNGEE. V lost 0 bases to trimming and J lost 6 bases; unmatched junction nucleotides: 2. The CDR3 here is CASSVAGGGEQYF. In DNA form, the CDR3 reads TGTGCCAGCAGCGTAGCCGGGGGGGGCGAGCAGTACTTC. Using reference TRBV9 and TRBJ2-7 for the parts outside the CDR3, the full variable domain is DSGVTQTPKHLITATGQRVTLRCSPRSGDLSVYWYQQSLDQGLQFLIQYYNGEERAKGNILERFSAQQFPDLHSELNLSSLELGDSALYFCASSVAGGGEQYFGPGTRLTVT.

The chain combines TRBV6-5 with TRBJ1-6; 11 bases are a match to TRBD1. Looked up from germline, CDR1 is MNHEY and CDR2 is SVGAGI. Trimming at V came to 7 bases and at J to 6 bases, leaving 5 bases not matched to a gene. The CDR3 sequence is 15 residues long. CDR3 coding DNA: TGTGCCAGCAATGCCGGGACAGGGGGTAATTCACCCCTCCACTTT. Translating it yields CASNAGTGGNSPLHF.

J is TRBJ1-4 and V is TRBV7-6; D is perhaps TRBD1 (6 bases). Trimming took off 1 base at V and 3 bases at J, with 18 bases between the two ends. Germline V CDR1 and CDR2: SGHVS, FNYEAQ. The CDR3 is 18 residues long. CDR3: CASSLGSGGLSANEKLFF. The DNA for the CDR3 is TGTGCCAGCAGCTTAGGTAGTGGGGGCCTGTCAGCTAATGAAAAACTGTTTTTT.

This clone appeared a few times. This chain links TRBV5-1 with TRBJ1-1; TRBD1 agrees at 7 bases. Germline V gives CDR1 SGHRS, CDR2 YFSETQ. This CDR3 is 15 amino acids long. Germline trimming cut 6 bases from V and 1 base from J; bases unmatched to any gene: 9. The CDR3: CASTPIQGRNTEAFF. The CDR3 nucleotides are TGCGCCAGCACGCCCATACAGGGGAGGAACACTGAAGCTTTCTTT.

The J gene is TRBJ1-5, the V gene TRBV5-1, with TRBD1 identical over 7 bases. The CDR3 covers 16 residues. The V gene's germline CDR1 is SGHRS and CDR2 YFSETQ. V shed 0 bases, J shed 2 bases, and the junction held 5 bases outside the gene matches. This chain's CDR3 is CASSLEAGGGNQPQHF. The CDR3, as DNA: TGCGCCAGCAGCTTGGAGGCAGGGGGAGGCAATCAGCCCCAGCATTTT. Together with reference TRBV5-1 and TRBJ1-5, the CDR3 gives the full variable domain: KAGVTQTPRYLIKTRGQQVTLSCSPISGHRSVSWYQQTPGQGLQFLFEYFSETQRNKGNFPGRFSGRQFSNSRSEMNVSTLELGDSALYLCASSLEAGGGNQPQHFGDGTRLSIL.

This sequence joins TRBV7-2 and TRBJ1-2; D gene unclear. The V end lost 2 bases, the J end lost 4 bases, and 11 bases lay between the germline ends. Per germline, CDR1 SGHTA and CDR2 FQGNSA. CDR3 length equals 14 residues. The CDR3 DNA is TGTGCCAGCAGCTTAAGCGACGGTCCCTATGGCTACACCTTC. This codes for CASSLSDGPYGYTF.

The V and J genes are TRBV27 and TRBJ1-1, with 7 bases lining up with TRBD1. CDR3 length: 14 residues. Germline V gives CDR1 MNHEY, CDR2 SMNVEV (reference sequence). The ends lost 4 bases at V and 5 bases at J; junction bases unmatched: 7. CDR3 sequence reads: CASSSTGVITEAFF. The CDR3 DNA sequence: TGTGCCAGCAGTTCCACAGGGGTCATAACTGAAGCTTTCTTT.